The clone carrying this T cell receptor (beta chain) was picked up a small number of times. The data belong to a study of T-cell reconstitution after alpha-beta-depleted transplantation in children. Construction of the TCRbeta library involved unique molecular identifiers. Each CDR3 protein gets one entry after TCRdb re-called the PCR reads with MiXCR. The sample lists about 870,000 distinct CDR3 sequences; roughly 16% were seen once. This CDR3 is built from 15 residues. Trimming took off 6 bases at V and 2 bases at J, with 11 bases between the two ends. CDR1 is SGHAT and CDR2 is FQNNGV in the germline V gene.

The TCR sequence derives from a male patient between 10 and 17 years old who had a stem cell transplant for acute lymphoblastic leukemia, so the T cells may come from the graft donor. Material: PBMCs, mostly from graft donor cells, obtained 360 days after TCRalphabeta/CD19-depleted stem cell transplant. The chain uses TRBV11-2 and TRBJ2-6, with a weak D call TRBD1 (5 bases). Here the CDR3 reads CASRAAGTGANVLTF. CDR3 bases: TGTGCCAGCAGGGCCGCAGGGACTGGGGCCAACGTCCTGACTTTC.